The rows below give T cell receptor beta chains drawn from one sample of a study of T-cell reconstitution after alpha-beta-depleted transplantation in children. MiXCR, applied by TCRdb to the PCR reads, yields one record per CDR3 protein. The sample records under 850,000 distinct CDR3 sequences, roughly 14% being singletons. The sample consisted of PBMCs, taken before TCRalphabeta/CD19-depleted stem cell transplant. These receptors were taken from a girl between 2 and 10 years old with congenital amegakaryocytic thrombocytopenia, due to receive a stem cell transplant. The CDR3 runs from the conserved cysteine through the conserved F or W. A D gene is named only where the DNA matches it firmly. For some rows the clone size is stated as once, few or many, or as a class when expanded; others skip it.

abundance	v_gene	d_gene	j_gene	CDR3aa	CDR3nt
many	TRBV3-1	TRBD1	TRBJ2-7	CASSQDTGTGSDEQYF	TGTGCCAGCAGCCAAGATACTGGGACAGGGTCGGACGAGCAGTACTTC
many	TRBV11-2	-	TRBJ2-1	CASSRRGNRNNEQFF	TGTGCCAGCAGCCGACGCGGGAACCGAAACAATGAGCAGTTCTTC
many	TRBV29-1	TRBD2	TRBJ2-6	CSAYLAGDSGANVLTF	TGCAGCGCCTATCTAGCGGGAGACTCTGGGGCCAACGTCCTGACTTTC
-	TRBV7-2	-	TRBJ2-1	CASSQRTAVAYNEQFF	TGTGCCAGCAGCCAAAGAACAGCCGTAGCCTACAATGAGCAGTTCTTC
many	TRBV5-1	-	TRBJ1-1	CASRGSGNTEAFF	TGCGCCAGCCGTGGCAGTGGGAACACTGAAGCTTTCTTT
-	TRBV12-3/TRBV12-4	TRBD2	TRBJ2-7	CASSLVGGEKPYF	TGTGCCAGCAGTTTAGTGGGAGGGGAGAAGCCGTACTTC
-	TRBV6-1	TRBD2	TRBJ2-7	CASSQSSGRALRISGEQYF	TGTGCCAGCAGTCAATCTAGCGGGAGGGCCCTGCGGATATCTGGCGAGCAGTACTTC
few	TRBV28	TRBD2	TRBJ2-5	CASSLWSLAGTETQYF	TGTGCCAGCAGTTTATGGTCACTAGCGGGAACAGAGACCCAGTACTTC
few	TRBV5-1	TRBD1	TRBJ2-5	CASSLGGQLETQYF	TGCGCCAGCAGCTTGGGGGGACAGTTGGAGACCCAGTACTTC
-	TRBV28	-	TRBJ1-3	CASSSQAPGNTIYF	TGTGCCAGCAGCTCACAGGCCCCTGGAAACACCATATATTTT
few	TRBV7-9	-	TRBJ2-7	CASSLGQRPLEQYF	TGTGCCAGCAGCCTGGGACAAAGACCCCTGGAGCAGTACTTC
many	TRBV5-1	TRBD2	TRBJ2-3	CASSSASGSTDTQYF	TGCGCCAGCAGCTCTGCTAGCGGTAGCACAGATACGCAGTATTTT
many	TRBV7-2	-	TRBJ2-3	CASSSKQGPNTQYF	TGTGCCAGCAGCTCCAAGCAGGGGCCAAATACGCAGTATTTT
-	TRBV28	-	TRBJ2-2	CASSPGPTGELFF	TGTGCCAGCAGTCCAGGACCTACCGGGGAGCTGTTTTTT
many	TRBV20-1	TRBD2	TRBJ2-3	CSARVMAGVADTQYF	TGCAGTGCTAGAGTGATGGCGGGAGTGGCAGATACGCAGTATTTT
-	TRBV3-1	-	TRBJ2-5	CASSQDSGQLETQYF	TGTGCCAGCAGCCAAGATTCGGGCCAGCTGGAGACCCAGTACTTC
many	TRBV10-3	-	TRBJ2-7	CAIKGQGISYEQYF	TGTGCCATCAAAGGGCAGGGGATCTCCTACGAGCAGTACTTC
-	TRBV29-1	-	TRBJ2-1	CSVDTNNEQFF	TGCAGCGTTGACACTAACAATGAGCAGTTCTTC
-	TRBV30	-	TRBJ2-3	CAWSVGGNTQYF	TGTGCCTGGAGTGTAGGGGGAAATACGCAGTATTTT
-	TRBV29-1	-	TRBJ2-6	CSALGTYPVRANVLTF	TGCAGCGCCCTGGGGACATACCCGGTAAGGGCCAACGTCCTGACTTTC
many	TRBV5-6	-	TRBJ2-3	CASSLGWDTQYF	TGTGCCAGCAGCTTGGGCTGGGATACGCAGTATTTT
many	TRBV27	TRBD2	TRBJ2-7	CASNRYTGTRSYEQYF	TGTGCCAGCAATCGTTACACCGGGACTAGGTCCTACGAGCAGTACTTC
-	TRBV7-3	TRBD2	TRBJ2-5	CASSVSVALTSGRYVGEETQYF	TGTGCCAGCAGCGTAAGTGTGGCCCTGACTAGCGGGAGATATGTGGGAGAAGAGACCCAGTACTTC
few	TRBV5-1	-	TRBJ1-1	CASSLAREAEAFF	TGCGCCAGCAGCTTGGCCCGGGAGGCTGAAGCTTTCTTT
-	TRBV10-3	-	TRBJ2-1	CAISEIRGEQFF	TGTGCCATCAGTGAAATAAGGGGTGAGCAGTTCTTC
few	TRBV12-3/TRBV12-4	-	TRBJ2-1	CASSLIGKYNEQFF	TGTGCCAGCAGTTTGATCGGCAAATACAATGAGCAGTTCTTC
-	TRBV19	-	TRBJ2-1	CATAIRTGNEQFF	TGTGCCACAGCTATAAGGACGGGCAATGAGCAGTTCTTC
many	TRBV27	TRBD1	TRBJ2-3	CASSPGQWSTDTQYF	TGTGCCAGCAGTCCGGGACAGTGGAGCACAGATACGCAGTATTTT
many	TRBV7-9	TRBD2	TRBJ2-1	CASSLETSYYNEQFF	TGTGCCAGCAGCTTAGAGACTAGCTACTACAATGAGCAGTTCTTC
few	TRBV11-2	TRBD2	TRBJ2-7	CASSSIARRGRGTSYEQYF	TGTGCCAGCAGCTCAATTGCAAGGCGCGGGAGGGGTACCTCCTACGAGCAGTACTTC
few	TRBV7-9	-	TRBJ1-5	CASSLQGWPQHF	TGTGCCAGCAGCTTACAGGGATGGCCCCAGCATTTT
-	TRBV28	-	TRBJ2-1	CASSLSPLTYNEQFF	TGTGCCAGCAGTTTATCCCCCCTGACCTACAATGAGCAGTTCTTC
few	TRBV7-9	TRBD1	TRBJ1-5	CASSSDREPNQPQHF	TGTGCCAGCAGCTCGGACAGGGAACCCAATCAGCCCCAGCATTTT
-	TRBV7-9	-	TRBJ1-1	CASSLAPETNTEAFF	TGTGCCAGCAGCTTAGCTCCAGAGACGAACACTGAAGCTTTCTTT
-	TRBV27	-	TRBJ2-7	CASSPGTEQYF	TGTGCCAGCAGTCCCGGGACAGAGCAGTACTTC
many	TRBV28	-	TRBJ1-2	CASGSGPRLYGYTF	TGTGCCAGCGGATCGGGGCCCCGTCTCTATGGCTACACCTTC
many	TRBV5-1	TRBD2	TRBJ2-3	CASSLGLAGYTSTDTQYF	TGCGCCAGCAGCTTGGGGTTAGCGGGATACACTAGCACAGATACGCAGTATTTT
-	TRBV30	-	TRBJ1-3	CAWSGGPSSGNTIYF	TGTGCCTGGAGTGGGGGACCCTCCTCTGGAAACACCATATATTTT
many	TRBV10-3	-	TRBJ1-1	CANGGSYTEAFF	TGTGCCAACGGGGGGTCGTACACTGAAGCTTTCTTT
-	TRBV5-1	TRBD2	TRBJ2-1	CASSGTMGLARLF	TGCGCCAGCAGCGGCACGATGGGACTAGCCAGGCTCTTC
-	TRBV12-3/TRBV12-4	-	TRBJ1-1	CASSYLMGPNMNTEAFF	TGTGCCAGCAGCTACCTTATGGGTCCGAATATGAACACTGAAGCTTTCTTT
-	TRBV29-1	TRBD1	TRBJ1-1	CSGWSGTAVEAFF	TGCAGCGGGTGGAGCGGGACAGCCGTTGAAGCTTTCTTT
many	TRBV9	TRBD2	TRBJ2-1	CASSILAGREQFF	TGTGCCAGCAGCATCCTAGCGGGACGGGAGCAGTTCTTC
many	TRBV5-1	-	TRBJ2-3	CASSDGGGEADTQYF	TGCGCCAGCAGCGACGGGGGAGGCGAGGCGGATACGCAGTATTTT
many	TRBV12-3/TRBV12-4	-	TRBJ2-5	CASSFYLGGETQYF	TGTGCCAGCAGTTTTTACCTCGGTGGCGAGACCCAGTACTTC
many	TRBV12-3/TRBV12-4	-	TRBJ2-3	CASSFLRGTDTQYF	TGTGCCAGCAGTTTCCTTCGGGGTACAGATACGCAGTATTTT
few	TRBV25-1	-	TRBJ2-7	CASSPCYEQYF	TGTGCCAGCAGTCCCTGCTACGAGCAGTACTTC
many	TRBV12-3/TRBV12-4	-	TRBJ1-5	CASSLGAGNQPQHF	TGTGCCAGCAGTTTAGGGGCAGGAAATCAGCCCCAGCATTTT
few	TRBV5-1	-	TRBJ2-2	CASSWDLATGELFF	TGCGCCAGCAGCTGGGACCTTGCCACCGGGGAGCTGTTTTTT
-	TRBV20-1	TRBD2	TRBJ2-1	CSARSPGLAGDNEQFF	TGCAGTGCTAGATCTCCGGGACTAGCGGGGGACAATGAGCAGTTCTTC
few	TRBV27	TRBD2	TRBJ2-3	CASRGTSGFTSTDTQYF	TGTGCCAGCAGAGGGACTAGCGGGTTCACTAGCACAGATACGCAGTATTTT
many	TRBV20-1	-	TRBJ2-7	CSAISSTLLGYEQYF	TGCAGTGCTATCTCCTCTACGCTCCTAGGATACGAGCAGTACTTC
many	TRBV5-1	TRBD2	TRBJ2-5	CASSARTSGSLFWEETQYF	TGCGCCAGCAGCGCAAGGACTAGCGGGAGTTTGTTTTGGGAAGAGACCCAGTACTTC